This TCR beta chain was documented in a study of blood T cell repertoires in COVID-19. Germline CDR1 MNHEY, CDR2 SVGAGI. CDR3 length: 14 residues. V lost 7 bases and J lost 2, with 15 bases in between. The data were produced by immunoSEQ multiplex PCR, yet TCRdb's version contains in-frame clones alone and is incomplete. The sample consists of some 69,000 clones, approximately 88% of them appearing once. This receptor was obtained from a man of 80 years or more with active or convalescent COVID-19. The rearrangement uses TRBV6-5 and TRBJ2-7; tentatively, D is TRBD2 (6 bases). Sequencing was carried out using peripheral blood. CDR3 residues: CASTTGDRAYEQYF. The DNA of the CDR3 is TGTGCCAGCACCACGGGGGACCGGGCCTACGAGCAGTACTTC.